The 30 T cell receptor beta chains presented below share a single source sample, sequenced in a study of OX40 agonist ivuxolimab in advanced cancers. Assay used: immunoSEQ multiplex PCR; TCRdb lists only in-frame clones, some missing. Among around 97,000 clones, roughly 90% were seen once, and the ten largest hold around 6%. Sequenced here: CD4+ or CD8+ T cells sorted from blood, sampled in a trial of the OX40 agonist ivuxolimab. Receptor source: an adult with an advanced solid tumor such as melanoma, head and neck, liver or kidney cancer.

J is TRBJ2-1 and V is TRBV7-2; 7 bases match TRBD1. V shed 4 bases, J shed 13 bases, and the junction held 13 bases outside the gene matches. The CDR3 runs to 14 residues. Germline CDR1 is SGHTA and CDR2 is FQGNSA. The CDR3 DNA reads TGTGCCAGCAGCTCACATTCACACGGGGACAGCCAGTTCTTC. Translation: CASSSHSHGDSQFF.

The CDR3 bases are TGTGCCTGGAGTGGACACAGGGTCAACACCGGGGAGCTGTTTTTT. Its translation is CAWSGHRVNTGELFF. The V and J genes are TRBV30 and TRBJ2-2, with a weak D call TRBD1 (6 bases). The germline gives CDR1 GTSNPN, CDR2 SVGIG (reference sequence). CDR3 length: 15 residues. Trimming took off 1 base at V and 2 bases at J, with 11 bases between the two ends.

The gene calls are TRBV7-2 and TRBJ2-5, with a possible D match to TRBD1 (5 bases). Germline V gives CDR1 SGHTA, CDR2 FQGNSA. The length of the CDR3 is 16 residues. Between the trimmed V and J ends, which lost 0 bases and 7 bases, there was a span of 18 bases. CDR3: CASSLAHMTVTATQYF. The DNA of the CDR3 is TGTGCCAGCAGCTTAGCGCATATGACAGTTACCGCGACCCAGTACTTC.

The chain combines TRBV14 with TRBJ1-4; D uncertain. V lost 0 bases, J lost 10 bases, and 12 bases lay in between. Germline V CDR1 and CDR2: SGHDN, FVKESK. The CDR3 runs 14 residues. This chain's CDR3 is CASSQDFGVGKLFF. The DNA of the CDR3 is TGTGCCAGCAGCCAAGATTTCGGTGTAGGAAAACTGTTTTTT. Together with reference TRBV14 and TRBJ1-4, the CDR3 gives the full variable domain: EAGVTQFPSHSVIEKGQTVTLRCDPISGHDNLYWYRRVMGKEIKFLLHFVKESKQDESGMPNNRFLAERTGGTYSTLKVQPAELEDSGVYFCASSQDFGVGKLFFGSGTQLSVL.

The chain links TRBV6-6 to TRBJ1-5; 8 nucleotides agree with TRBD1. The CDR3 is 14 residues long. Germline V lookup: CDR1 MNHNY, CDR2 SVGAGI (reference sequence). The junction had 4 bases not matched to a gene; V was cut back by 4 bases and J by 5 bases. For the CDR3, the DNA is TGTGCCAGCAGTTTGACAGGGGTTGATCAGCCCCAGCATTTT. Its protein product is CASSLTGVDQPQHF.

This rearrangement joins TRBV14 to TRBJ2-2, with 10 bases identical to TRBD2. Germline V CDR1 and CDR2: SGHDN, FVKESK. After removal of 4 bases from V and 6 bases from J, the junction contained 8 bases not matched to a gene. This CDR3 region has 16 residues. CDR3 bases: TGTGCCAGCAGCCCCTTGACTAGCGGGTTCGCCGGGGAGCTGTTTTTT. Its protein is CASSPLTSGFAGELFF.

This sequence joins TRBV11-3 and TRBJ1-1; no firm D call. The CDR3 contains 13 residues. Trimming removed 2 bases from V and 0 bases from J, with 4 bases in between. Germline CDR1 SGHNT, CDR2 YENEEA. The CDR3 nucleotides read TGTGCCAGCAGCTTACAGATGAACACTGAAGCTTTCTTT. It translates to CASSLQMNTEAFF.

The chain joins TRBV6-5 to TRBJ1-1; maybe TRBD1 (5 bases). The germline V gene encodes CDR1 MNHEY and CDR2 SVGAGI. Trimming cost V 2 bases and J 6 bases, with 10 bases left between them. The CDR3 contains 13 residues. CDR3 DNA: TGTGCCAGCAGTTACCCAGGGAGGGCTGAAGCTTTCTTT. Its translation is CASSYPGRAEAFF.

CDR3: CSVTGTNTEAFF. CDR3 DNA: TGCAGCGTGACAGGGACGAACACTGAAGCTTTCTTT. The chain uses TRBV29-1 and TRBJ1-1, with TRBD1 matching over 7 bases. The CDR3 length is 12 residues. Trimming took 6 bases from V and 1 from J; bases not matched to a gene: 2. The V gene's germline CDR1 is SQVTM and CDR2 ANQGSEA.

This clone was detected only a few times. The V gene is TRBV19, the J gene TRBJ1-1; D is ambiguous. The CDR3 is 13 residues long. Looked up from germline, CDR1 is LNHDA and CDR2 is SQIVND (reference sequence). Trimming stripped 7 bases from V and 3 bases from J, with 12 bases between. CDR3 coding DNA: TGTGCCAGTACCAGAAGGGAGTACACTGAAGCTTTCTTT. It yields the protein CASTRREYTEAFF.

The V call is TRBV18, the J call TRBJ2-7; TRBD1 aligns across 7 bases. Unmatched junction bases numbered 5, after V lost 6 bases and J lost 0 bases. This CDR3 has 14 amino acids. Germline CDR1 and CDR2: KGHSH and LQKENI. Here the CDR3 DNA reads TGTGCCAGCTCGTCGACAGGGATCTCCTACGAGCAGTACTTC. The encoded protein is CASSSTGISYEQYF.

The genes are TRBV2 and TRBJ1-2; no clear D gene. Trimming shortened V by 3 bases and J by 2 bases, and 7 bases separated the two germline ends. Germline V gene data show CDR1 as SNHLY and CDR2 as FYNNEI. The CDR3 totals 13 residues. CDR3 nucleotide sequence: TGTGCCAGCAGTGATATCCTAAACTATGGCTACACCTTC. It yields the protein CASSDILNYGYTF.

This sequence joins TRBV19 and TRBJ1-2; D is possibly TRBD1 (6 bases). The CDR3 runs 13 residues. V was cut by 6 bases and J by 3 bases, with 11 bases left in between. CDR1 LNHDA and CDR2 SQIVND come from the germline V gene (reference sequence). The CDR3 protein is CASSPTGYYGYTF. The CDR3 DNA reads TGTGCCAGTAGCCCTACAGGGTACTATGGCTACACCTTC.

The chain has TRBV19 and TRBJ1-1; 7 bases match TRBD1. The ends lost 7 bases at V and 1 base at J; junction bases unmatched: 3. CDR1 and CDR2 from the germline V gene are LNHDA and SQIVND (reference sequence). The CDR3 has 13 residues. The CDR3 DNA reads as TGTGCCAGTACCCGGACAGGGAACACTGAAGCTTTCTTT. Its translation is CASTRTGNTEAFF. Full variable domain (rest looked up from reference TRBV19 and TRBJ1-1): DGGITQSPKYLFRKEGQNVTLSCEQNLNHDAMYWYRQDPGQGLRLIYYSQIVNDFQKGDIAEGYSVSREKKESFPLTVTSAQKNPTAFYLCASTRTGNTEAFFGQGTRLTVV.

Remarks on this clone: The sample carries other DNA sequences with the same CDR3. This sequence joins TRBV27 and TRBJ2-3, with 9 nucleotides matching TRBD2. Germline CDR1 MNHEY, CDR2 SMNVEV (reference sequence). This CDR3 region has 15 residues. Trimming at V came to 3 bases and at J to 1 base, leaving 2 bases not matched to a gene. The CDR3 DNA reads TGTGCCAGCAGTTTTAAGCGGGGGGGCACAGATACGCAGTATTTT. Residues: CASSFKRGGTDTQYF.

CDR3 region: CASSSQAGTYEQYF. The CDR3 DNA is TGTGCCAGCAGCTCCCAGGCGGGAACCTACGAGCAGTACTTC. The V and J genes are TRBV7-2 and TRBJ2-7; tentative D call: TRBD2 (6 bases). V lost 4 bases and J lost 2, with 12 bases in between. CDR3 length equals 14 residues. Germline CDR1 SGHTA, CDR2 FQGNSA.

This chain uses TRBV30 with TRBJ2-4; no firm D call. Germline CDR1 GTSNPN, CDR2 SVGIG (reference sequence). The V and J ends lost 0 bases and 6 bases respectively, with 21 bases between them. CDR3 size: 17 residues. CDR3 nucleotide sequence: TGTGCCTGGAGTGTAAGGCACCGAGCCCCCCCACTAAACATTCAGTACTTC. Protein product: CAWSVRHRAPPLNIQYF.

CDR3 sequence reads: CASSSRLAYTGELFF. The CDR3 region has the DNA TGTGCCAGCAGTTCTCGACTAGCGTACACCGGGGAGCTGTTTTTT. This chain links TRBV27 with TRBJ2-2, with TRBD2 identical over 8 bases. V dropped 4 bases and J dropped 3; count of bases not matched to a gene: 4. Germline CDR1 and CDR2: MNHEY and SMNVEV (reference sequence). This CDR3 is built from 15 residues.

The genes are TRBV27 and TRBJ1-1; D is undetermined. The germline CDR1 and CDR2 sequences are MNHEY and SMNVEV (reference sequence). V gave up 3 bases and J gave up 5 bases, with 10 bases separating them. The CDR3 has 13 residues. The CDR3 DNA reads TGTGCCAGCAGTTTTTCGTGGTTGACTGAAGCTTTCTTT. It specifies CASSFSWLTEAFF.

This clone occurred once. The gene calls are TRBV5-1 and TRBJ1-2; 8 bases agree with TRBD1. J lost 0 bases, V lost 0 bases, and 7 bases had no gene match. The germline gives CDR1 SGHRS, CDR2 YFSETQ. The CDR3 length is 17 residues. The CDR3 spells CASSLAGTGGANYGYTF. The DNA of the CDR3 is TGCGCCAGCAGCTTGGCCGGGACAGGAGGAGCTAACTATGGCTACACCTTC.

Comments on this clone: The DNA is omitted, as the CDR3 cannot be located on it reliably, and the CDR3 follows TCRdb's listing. This chain's CDR3 is CASSIDWGIGALHF. This chain links TRBV19 with TRBJ2-7. The CDR3 is 14 amino acids long, termini counted. CDR1 and CDR2 (germline): LNHDA, SQIVND (reference sequence).

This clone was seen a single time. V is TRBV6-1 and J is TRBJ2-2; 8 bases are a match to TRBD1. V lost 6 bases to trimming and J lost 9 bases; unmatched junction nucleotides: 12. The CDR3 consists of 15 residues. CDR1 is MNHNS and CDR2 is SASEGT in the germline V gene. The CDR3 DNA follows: TGTGCCAGCAGCCCTTTAGGACAGGGTGGGAGGGAGCTGTTTTTT. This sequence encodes CASSPLGQGGRELFF.

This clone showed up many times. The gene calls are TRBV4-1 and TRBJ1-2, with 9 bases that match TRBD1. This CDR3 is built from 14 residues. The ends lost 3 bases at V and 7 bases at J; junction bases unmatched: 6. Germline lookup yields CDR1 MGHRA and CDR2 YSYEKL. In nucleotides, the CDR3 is TGCGCCAGCAGCCACACACAGGGGGCGGGTGGCTACACCTTC. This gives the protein CASSHTQGAGGYTF.

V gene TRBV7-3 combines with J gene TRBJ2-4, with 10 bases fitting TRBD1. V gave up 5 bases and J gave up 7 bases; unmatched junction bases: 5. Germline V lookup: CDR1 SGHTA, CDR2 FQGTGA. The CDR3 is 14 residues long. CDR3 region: CASSRQGAPNIQYF. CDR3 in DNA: TGTGCCAGCAGCAGACAGGGGGCCCCCAACATTCAGTACTTC.

CDR3 DNA: TGTGCCACCAGCAGAGTCGGGACACCCACAGATACGCAGTATTTT. Translation: CATSRVGTPTDTQYF. The genes are TRBV15 and TRBJ2-3, with D perhaps matching TRBD1 (6 bases). Germline CDR1 is LNHNV and CDR2 is YYDKDF (reference sequence). The V end was cut by 1 base, the J end by 2 bases, with 10 bases between. The CDR3 extends over 15 amino acids.

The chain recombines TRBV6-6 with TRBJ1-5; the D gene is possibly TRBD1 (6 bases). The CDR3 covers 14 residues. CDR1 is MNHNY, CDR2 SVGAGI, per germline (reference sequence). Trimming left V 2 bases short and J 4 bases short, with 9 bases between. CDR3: CASSYRTVNQPQHF. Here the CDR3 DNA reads TGTGCCAGCAGTTACCGGACAGTTAATCAGCCCCAGCATTTT.

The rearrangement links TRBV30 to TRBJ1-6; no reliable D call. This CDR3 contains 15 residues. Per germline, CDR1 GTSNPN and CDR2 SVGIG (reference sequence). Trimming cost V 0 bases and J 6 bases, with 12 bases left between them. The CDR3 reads CAWSVLGGINSPLHF. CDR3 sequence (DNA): TGTGCCTGGAGTGTACTCGGAGGGATTAATTCACCCCTCCACTTT.

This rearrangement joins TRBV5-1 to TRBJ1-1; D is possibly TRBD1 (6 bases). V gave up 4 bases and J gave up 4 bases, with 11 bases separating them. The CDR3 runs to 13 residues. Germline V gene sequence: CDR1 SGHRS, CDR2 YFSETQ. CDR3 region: CASSADRPTEAFF. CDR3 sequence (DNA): TGCGCCAGCAGCGCGGACAGACCCACTGAAGCTTTCTTT.

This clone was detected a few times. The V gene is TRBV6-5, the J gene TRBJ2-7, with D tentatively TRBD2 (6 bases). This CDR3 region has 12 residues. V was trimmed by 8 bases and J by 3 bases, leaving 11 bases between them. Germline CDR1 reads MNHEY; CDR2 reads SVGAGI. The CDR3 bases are TGTGCCAGCTCGGGGGATTACTACGAGCAGTACTTC. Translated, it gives CASSGDYYEQYF.

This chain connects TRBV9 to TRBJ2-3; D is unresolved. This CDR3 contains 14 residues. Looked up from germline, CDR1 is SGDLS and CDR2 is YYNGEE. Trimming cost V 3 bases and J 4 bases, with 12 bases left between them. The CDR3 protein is CASSASSSADTQYF. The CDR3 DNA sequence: TGTGCCAGCAGCGCATCTAGTTCCGCAGATACGCAGTATTTT. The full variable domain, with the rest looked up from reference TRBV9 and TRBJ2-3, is DSGVTQTPKHLITATGQRVTLRCSPRSGDLSVYWYQQSLDQGLQFLIQYYNGEERAKGNILERFSAQQFPDLHSELNLSSLELGDSALYFCASSASSSADTQYFGPGTRLTVL.